These 13 T cell receptor beta chains were sequenced from one sample in a study of tumor-infiltrating lymphocytes in primary liver carcinoma. Joint extraction of RNA and DNA used roughly 19-32 mg of bulk tissue that was unsorted. With a constant-region primer, TCR beta cDNA was made from 450 to 550 ng of total RNA. Generation of the TCR beta libraries relied on three nested multiplex PCR rounds using slightly modified ARM-PCR. The first two PCR rounds used TRBV1-TRBV30 primers with a Cbeta primer, roughly 10 cycles each. TCRdb recomputed calls from the multiplex PCR reads with MiXCR, one row per CDR3 protein. This sample has about 59,000 distinct CDR3 sequences, with around 64% found just once. Sample: liver tumor tissue from sampling region 2. Subset given: tumor region T2, inferior pole. These receptor sequences come from a man aged 35 to 55 with primary liver carcinoma and hepatitis B virus infection.

A word on this clonotype: The junction departs from the called germline gene at one end, perhaps through a read error. The rearrangement uses TRBV6-5 and TRBJ2-5, with 11 bases lining up with TRBD2. The CDR3 is made up of 15 amino acids. Germline CDR1 reads MNHEY; CDR2 reads SVGAGI. CDR3 sequence: CVSRSTSGVQETQYF. In DNA, the CDR3 is TGTGTCAGCAGATCGACTAGCGGGGTCCAAGAGACCCAGTACTTC.

For this clonotype: This may stem from a read error, because a much larger clone lies one nucleotide away. This chain joins TRBV30 and TRBJ2-1; 8 bases are shared with TRBD2. Germline CDR1 GTSNPN, CDR2 SVGIG (reference sequence). The CDR3 is 17 amino acids. V lost 8 bases, J lost 1 base, and 16 bases stayed unmatched. The CDR3 coding sequence is TGTGCCGGCACGGGGGGGGGTAGCGGGCATTCCTACAATGAGCAGTTCTTC. Protein product: CAGTGGGSGHSYNEQFF.

Note on this clonotype: A read error may account for a junction end that differs from germline. The chain joins TRBV5-1 to TRBJ2-3; D could derive from TRBD1 or TRBD2 (5 bases each). Germline assignment: CDR1 SGHRS and CDR2 YFSETQ. This CDR3 is built from 13 residues. CDR3 sequence: CASRGEATGTQYF. Here the CDR3 DNA reads TGCGCCAGCAGGGGAGAGGCCACAGGTACGCAGTATTTT.

Points on this clonotype: The junction does not match germline at one end; this may be a read error. The J gene is TRBJ1-4, the V gene TRBV7-9, with unresolved D. This CDR3 has 12 residues. CDR1 is SEHNR, CDR2 FQNEAQ, per germline (reference sequence). CDR3 coding DNA: TGTGCCAACAGCCTTACTAATGAAAAACTGTTTTTC. Translating gives CANSLTNEKLFF.

This clonotype was seen ten or more times. The rearrangement links TRBV4-3 to TRBJ1-5; no reliable D call. The V and J ends lost 0 bases and 0 bases respectively, with 3 bases between them. Germline CDR1 reads LGHNA; CDR2 reads YSLEER. The CDR3 loop spans 14 amino acids. For the CDR3, the DNA is TGCGCCAGCAGCCAAGATCGTAGCAATCAGCCCCAGCATTTT. Translated: CASSQDRSNQPQHF.

On this clonotype: Since the CDR3 does not end with the conserved phenylalanine or tryptophan, this likely comes from a read error. The V gene is TRBV6-6, the J gene TRBJ1-5; perhaps TRBD1 as D (5 bases). Germline CDR1 is MNHNY and CDR2 is SVGAGI (reference sequence). V lost 8 bases to trimming and J lost 5 bases, with 16 bases between them. The CDR3 totals 14 residues. Here the CDR3 DNA reads TGTGCCAGCTGTTTCGGACGGGGGGATCAGCCCCAGCATTCT. Translation gives CASCFGRGDQPQHS.

This clonotype was seen more than once but under ten times. Since a much larger clone is just one base distant, this may be a read error. The chain recombines TRBV5-4 with TRBJ2-5; 11 nucleotides agree with TRBD1. This CDR3 is built from 14 residues. Germline CDR1 is SGHNT and CDR2 is YYREEE (reference sequence). The CDR3 loop reads CAGSTGTGGETQYF. CDR3 nucleotide sequence: TGTGCCGGCAGCACCGGGACAGGGGGGGAGACCCAGTACTTC.

This clonotype was detected once. One junction end disagrees with the germline gene, perhaps due to a read error. The V and J genes are TRBV11-2 and TRBJ1-4, with D possibly matching TRBD1 (5 bases). The CDR3 loop spans 16 amino acids. Germline assignment: CDR1 SGHAT and CDR2 FQNNGV. In DNA form, the CDR3 reads TGCGCCAGCAGCAGGACACCAGGAGGAAGAAATGAAAAACTGTTTTTT. It specifies CASSRTPGGRNEKLFF.

Comments on this clonotype: Possible read error: a much larger clone is one base away. The chain carries TRBV5-4 and TRBJ2-5, with D perhaps TRBD2 (6 bases). The CDR3 runs to 12 residues. Trimming took off 1 base at V and 13 bases at J, with 14 bases between the two ends. Germline CDR1 reads SGHNT; CDR2 reads YYREEE (reference sequence). The CDR3 coding sequence is TGTGCCAGCAGCTTGATTGGCGGGGCCCGGTACTTC. Protein product: CASSLIGGARYF.

This clonotype was counted many times. The genes are TRBV5-4 and TRBJ2-2, with 9 positions matching TRBD2. Unmatched junction bases numbered 10, after V lost 0 bases and J lost 7 bases. The CDR3 runs to 17 residues. Germline V lookup: CDR1 SGHNT, CDR2 YYREEE (reference sequence). The CDR3 spells CASSLVVREGQGGELFF. DNA of the CDR3: TGTGCCAGCAGCTTGGTGGTGCGGGAGGGCCAAGGCGGGGAGCTGTTTTTT.

Comments on this clonotype: A read error may account for a junction end that differs from germline. J is TRBJ2-3 and V is TRBV29-1, with 10 nucleotides matching TRBD1. CDR1 SQVTM and CDR2 ANQGSEA come from the germline V gene. The CDR3 contains 14 residues. CDR3 loop: CSVSGTGASDSQYF. DNA of the CDR3: TGTAGCGTTTCCGGGACAGGGGCGTCAGATTCGCAGTATTTT.

Concerning this clonotype itself: Germline is not matched at one junction end, which may reflect a read error. This sequence joins TRBV5-1 and TRBJ2-6; D is unclear. The CDR3 spans 12 residues. Germline CDR1 SGHRS, CDR2 YFSETQ. The CDR3 region has the DNA TGCGCCCGCAGCTTTGCGTCAAACGTCCCGACTTTC. Encoded protein: CARSFASNVPTF.

As concerns this clonotype: This may be a read error, as it is one base from a much larger clone. This rearrangement joins TRBV29-1 to TRBJ2-2; 7 bases match TRBD1. Trimming took 1 base from V and 4 from J; bases not matched to a gene: 9. The CDR3 totals 16 residues. Germline CDR1 SQVTM, CDR2 ANQGSEA. CDR3 coding DNA: TGCAGCGTTGAAGGGTTTGACAGGGTGGGCACCGGGGAGCTGTTTTTT. Translating gives CSVEGFDRVGTGELFF.